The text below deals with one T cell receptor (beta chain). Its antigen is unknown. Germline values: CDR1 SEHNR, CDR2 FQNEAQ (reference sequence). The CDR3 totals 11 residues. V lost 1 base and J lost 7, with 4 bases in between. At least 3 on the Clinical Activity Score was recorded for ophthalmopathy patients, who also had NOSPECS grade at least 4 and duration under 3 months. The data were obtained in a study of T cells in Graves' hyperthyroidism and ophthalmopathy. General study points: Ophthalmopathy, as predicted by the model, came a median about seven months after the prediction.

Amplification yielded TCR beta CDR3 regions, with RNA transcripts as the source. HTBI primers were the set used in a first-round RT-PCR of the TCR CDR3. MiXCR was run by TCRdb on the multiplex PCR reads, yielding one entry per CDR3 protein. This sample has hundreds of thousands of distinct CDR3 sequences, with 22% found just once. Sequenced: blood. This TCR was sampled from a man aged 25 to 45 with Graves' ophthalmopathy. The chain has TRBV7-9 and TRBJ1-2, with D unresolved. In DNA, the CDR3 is TGTGCCAGCAGCTTAGAGGCTGGCTACACCTTC. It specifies CASSLEAGYTF.